This TCR beta chain was identified during a study of cytomegalovirus exposure and HLA in healthy donors. Findings of the study overall: Links to common viral pathogens appeared, in a later analysis, for several of the most significant clusters. Cytomegalovirus-associated TCR beta chains were listed, numbering approximately 150.

60 Vbeta and 13 Jbeta primers were used in PCR. Measured with immunoSEQ multiplex PCR; TCRdb has only the in-frame clones, and not every one. The sample lists approximately 170,000 clones; around 72% were seen once. V was pared by 6 bases and J by 7 bases, with 5 bases of the junction left unmatched. CDR3 size: 12 residues. CDR1 MNHNS and CDR2 SASEGT come from the germline V gene. A note on this clone: Its antigen is unknown.

The TCR was taken from a woman between 35 and 50 years old in good health and CMV-seropositive. The chain carries TRBV6-1 and TRBJ1-2, with 7 bases that match TRBD1. Sequencing was done on a sample of PBMCs. The DNA of the CDR3 is TGTGCCAGCAGGGGGACAGTCGCTGGCTACACCTTC. Translating it yields CASRGTVAGYTF.